This is a list of T cell receptor beta chains from one sample in a study of blood T cell repertoires in COVID-19. Sequencing was performed with immunoSEQ multiplex PCR; in TCRdb, only in-frame clones are kept and a portion is missing. This repertoire shows 95,000 to 150,000 clones, 80% found once; its top ten account for 16%. Sequenced input: peripheral blood. The origin of the receptors is a man in his 60s with active or convalescent COVID-19. Each CDR3 is given with its conserved first and last residue. The D gene is left open where the match is weak. Only some rows state a clone size, as once, few, many or a class for expanded clones.

v_call: TRBV6-6; d_call: .; cdr3_length: 12; clone_size: .; j_call: TRBJ2-5; cdr3_nt: TGTGCCAGCAGTCCCCTTCGGGAGACCCAGTACTTC; cdr3_aa: CASSPLRETQYF
v_call: TRBV29-1; d_call: .; cdr3_length: 12; clone_size: .; j_call: TRBJ2-5; cdr3_nt: TGCAGCGTTAGGAGGGGAGAGGGGACCCAGTACTTC; cdr3_aa: CSVRRGEGTQYF
v_call: TRBV2; d_call: TRBD2; cdr3_length: 15; clone_size: .; j_call: TRBJ2-1; cdr3_nt: TGTGCCAGCAGCGGGGGGGCGAGCTCCTACAATGAGCAGTTCTTC; cdr3_aa: CASSGGASSYNEQFF
v_call: TRBV20-1; d_call: .; cdr3_length: 11; clone_size: few; j_call: TRBJ1-2; cdr3_nt: TGCAGTGCTTTTCCGACGGGGGGCTACACCTTC; cdr3_aa: CSAFPTGGYTF
v_call: TRBV7-2; d_call: TRBD1; cdr3_length: 14; clone_size: once; j_call: TRBJ1-2; cdr3_nt: TGTGCCAGCAGCTTGGACAGGGTATTGCGTGGCTACACCTTC; cdr3_aa: CASSLDRVLRGYTF
v_call: TRBV7-6; d_call: TRBD1; cdr3_length: 15; clone_size: .; j_call: TRBJ2-7; cdr3_nt: TGTGCCAGCAGCCTAAATACAGGGGTTCCCTACGAGCAGTACTTC; cdr3_aa: CASSLNTGVPYEQYF
v_call: TRBV19; d_call: TRBD1; cdr3_length: 15; clone_size: .; j_call: TRBJ1-4; cdr3_nt: TGTGCCAGTAGTATGGGGACAGGCGGCGGAGAAAAACTGTTTTTT; cdr3_aa: CASSMGTGGGEKLFF
v_call: TRBV30; d_call: .; cdr3_length: 13; clone_size: .; j_call: TRBJ2-2; cdr3_nt: TGTGCCTTAGACAGGGGAGGGGTCGGGGAGCTGTTTTTT; cdr3_aa: CALDRGGVGELFF
v_call: TRBV5-1; d_call: .; cdr3_length: 16; clone_size: few; j_call: TRBJ1-3; cdr3_nt: TGCGCCAGCAGTCCGGACTTGTCGAGGTCTGGAAACACCATATATTTT; cdr3_aa: CASSPDLSRSGNTIYF
v_call: TRBV5-5; d_call: TRBD1; cdr3_length: 17; clone_size: .; j_call: TRBJ1-5; cdr3_nt: TGTGCCAGCAGCTTGGAAATGCTGACAGGGGGTTATCAGCCCCAGCATTTT; cdr3_aa: CASSLEMLTGGYQPQHF
v_call: TRBV7-9; d_call: .; cdr3_length: 13; clone_size: .; j_call: TRBJ1-2; cdr3_nt: TGTGCCAGCACCGTGTGGGGGGTCTATGGCTACACCTTC; cdr3_aa: CASTVWGVYGYTF
v_call: TRBV5-5; d_call: .; cdr3_length: 16; clone_size: once; j_call: TRBJ2-6; cdr3_nt: TGTGCCAGCAGCTTGGCCGTAACAGAAATGGCCAACGTCCTGACTTTC; cdr3_aa: CASSLAVTEMANVLTF
v_call: TRBV4-2; d_call: .; cdr3_length: 16; clone_size: .; j_call: TRBJ1-5; cdr3_nt: TGTGCCAGCAGCCAAGCCGAGAGGGGGTCTGGCCAGCCCCAGCATTTT; cdr3_aa: CASSQAERGSGQPQHF
v_call: TRBV10-3; d_call: TRBD2; cdr3_length: 13; clone_size: many; j_call: TRBJ2-7; cdr3_nt: TGTGCCGCCGACAGCGGGGGGACGTACGAGCAGTACTTC; cdr3_aa: CAADSGGTYEQYF
v_call: TRBV28; d_call: TRBD2; cdr3_length: 17; clone_size: .; j_call: TRBJ2-5; cdr3_nt: TGTGCCAGCAGTCCTGGTATAGCGGGAGGGCCCGGAGAGACCCAGTACTTC; cdr3_aa: CASSPGIAGGPGETQYF
v_call: TRBV19; d_call: .; cdr3_length: 14; clone_size: .; j_call: TRBJ2-7; cdr3_nt: TGTGCCAGTAGTATCCGGCAGGGGAGATACGAGCAGTACTTC; cdr3_aa: CASSIRQGRYEQYF
v_call: TRBV19; d_call: TRBD1; cdr3_length: 15; clone_size: once; j_call: TRBJ1-5; cdr3_nt: TGTGCCAGTAGTGGGACAGGGATTAGCAATCAGCCCCAGCATTTT; cdr3_aa: CASSGTGISNQPQHF
v_call: TRBV24-1; d_call: .; cdr3_length: 14; clone_size: .; j_call: TRBJ2-3; cdr3_nt: TGTGCCACCAGTGCTGGAGGGGGCACAGATACGCAGTATTTT; cdr3_aa: CATSAGGGTDTQYF
v_call: TRBV7-2; d_call: TRBD1; cdr3_length: 15; clone_size: few; j_call: TRBJ2-1; cdr3_nt: TGTGCCAGCAGCTTAGTGGGGACAGGGGTCAATGAGCAGTTCTTC; cdr3_aa: CASSLVGTGVNEQFF
v_call: TRBV28; d_call: TRBD1; cdr3_length: 15; clone_size: once; j_call: TRBJ2-1; cdr3_nt: TGTGCCAGCAGCCTGGCCGGGACAGCTTACAATGAGCAGTTCTTC; cdr3_aa: CASSLAGTAYNEQFF
v_call: TRBV7-3; d_call: .; cdr3_length: 15; clone_size: .; j_call: TRBJ2-7; cdr3_nt: TGTGCCAGCAGCTCCACTGTAGCGCCAGTCTACGAGCAGTACTTC; cdr3_aa: CASSSTVAPVYEQYF
v_call: TRBV19; d_call: TRBD1; cdr3_length: 16; clone_size: .; j_call: TRBJ1-2; cdr3_nt: TGTGCCAGTAGTCCCCGAGCGGGACAGGGGAACTATGGCTACACCTTC; cdr3_aa: CASSPRAGQGNYGYTF
v_call: TRBV19; d_call: TRBD2; cdr3_length: 16; clone_size: .; j_call: TRBJ2-1; cdr3_nt: TGTGCCAGTAGTATAGTAGGGACTAGCAACAACAATGAGCAGTTCTTC; cdr3_aa: CASSIVGTSNNNEQFF
v_call: TRBV7-9; d_call: .; cdr3_length: 16; clone_size: .; j_call: TRBJ2-1; cdr3_nt: TGTGCCAGCAGCCCCCCGACTACGAGCTCCTACAATGAGCAGTTCTTC; cdr3_aa: CASSPPTTSSYNEQFF
v_call: TRBV3-1/TRBV3-2; d_call: .; cdr3_length: 15; clone_size: .; j_call: TRBJ1-5; cdr3_nt: TGTGCCAGCAGCCAAGATTTGGCAGGCAATCAGCCCCAGCATTTT; cdr3_aa: CASSQDLAGNQPQHF
v_call: TRBV5-1; d_call: TRBD2; cdr3_length: 16; clone_size: .; j_call: TRBJ2-3; cdr3_nt: TGCGCCAGCAGCCCCACTAGCGGGAGTGGAACAGATACGCAGTATTTT; cdr3_aa: CASSPTSGSGTDTQYF
v_call: TRBV23-1; d_call: .; cdr3_length: 18; clone_size: .; j_call: TRBJ1-2; cdr3_nt: TGCGCCAGCAGTCACCCGGTTGGGGGCCGGTTGCCCCACTATGGCTACACCTTC; cdr3_aa: CASSHPVGGRLPHYGYTF
v_call: TRBV7-3; d_call: .; cdr3_length: 16; clone_size: .; j_call: TRBJ2-7; cdr3_nt: TGTGCCAGCAATCCCACCAGAGAACAGTCCGCCTACGAGCAGTACTTC; cdr3_aa: CASNPTREQSAYEQYF
v_call: TRBV6-2/TRBV6-3; d_call: .; cdr3_length: 15; clone_size: .; j_call: TRBJ1-5; cdr3_nt: TGTGCCAGCAGTTATTTAGGACTGGGAAATCAGCCCCAGCATTTT; cdr3_aa: CASSYLGLGNQPQHF
v_call: TRBV5-4; d_call: .; cdr3_length: 15; clone_size: .; j_call: TRBJ2-3; cdr3_nt: TGTGCCAGCAGCCTCGACTTTACGGGCACAGATACGCAGTATTTT; cdr3_aa: CASSLDFTGTDTQYF
v_call: TRBV15; d_call: TRBD2; cdr3_length: 16; clone_size: .; j_call: TRBJ2-7; cdr3_nt: TGTGCCACCAGCAGAGAAGGCGGGAGGCTCGTCTACGAGCAGTACTTC; cdr3_aa: CATSREGGRLVYEQYF
v_call: TRBV7-3; d_call: TRBD1; cdr3_length: 13; clone_size: .; j_call: TRBJ1-1; cdr3_nt: TGTGCCAGCAGCTTAGACAGGGTGGGAGAAGCTTTCTTT; cdr3_aa: CASSLDRVGEAFF
v_call: TRBV18; d_call: .; cdr3_length: 16; clone_size: .; j_call: TRBJ2-1; cdr3_nt: TGTGCCAGCTCACCACCGGCCACTATCTCCTACAATGAGCAGTTCTTC; cdr3_aa: CASSPPATISYNEQFF
v_call: TRBV19; d_call: .; cdr3_length: 16; clone_size: many; j_call: TRBJ1-1; cdr3_nt: TGTGCCAGTAGTATAGTTTACGGTGGTATGAACACTGAAGCTTTCTTT; cdr3_aa: CASSIVYGGMNTEAFF
v_call: TRBV4-2; d_call: TRBD1; cdr3_length: 16; clone_size: .; j_call: TRBJ1-1; cdr3_nt: TGTGCCAGCAGCCAAGGCGCCGGGACAGCGAACACTGAAGCTTTCTTT; cdr3_aa: CASSQGAGTANTEAFF
v_call: TRBV7-8; d_call: TRBD1; cdr3_length: 20; clone_size: once; j_call: TRBJ2-4; cdr3_nt: TGTGCCAGCAGCTTCCCCCGGACAGGGGGCGTTCGTTGGACTGAAAACATTCAGTACTTC; cdr3_aa: CASSFPRTGGVRWTENIQYF
v_call: TRBV28; d_call: .; cdr3_length: 16; clone_size: .; j_call: TRBJ2-7; cdr3_nt: TGTGCCAGCAGGCTCCTAGACTCAAGGGGTTTCTACGAGCAGTACTTC; cdr3_aa: CASRLLDSRGFYEQYF
v_call: TRBV28; d_call: .; cdr3_length: 14; clone_size: .; j_call: TRBJ1-5; cdr3_nt: TGTGCCAGCAGCGCGGACCCGGAGGGCCAGCCCCAGCATTTT; cdr3_aa: CASSADPEGQPQHF
v_call: TRBV6-2/TRBV6-3; d_call: .; cdr3_length: 13; clone_size: .; j_call: TRBJ2-5; cdr3_nt: TGTGCCAGCAGTCTACAGGGCCCAGAGACCCAGTACTTC; cdr3_aa: CASSLQGPETQYF
v_call: TRBV7-7; d_call: .; cdr3_length: 13; clone_size: .; j_call: TRBJ2-3; cdr3_nt: TGTGCCAGCAGCTTAGAGTCGGGAGATACGCAGTATTTT; cdr3_aa: CASSLESGDTQYF